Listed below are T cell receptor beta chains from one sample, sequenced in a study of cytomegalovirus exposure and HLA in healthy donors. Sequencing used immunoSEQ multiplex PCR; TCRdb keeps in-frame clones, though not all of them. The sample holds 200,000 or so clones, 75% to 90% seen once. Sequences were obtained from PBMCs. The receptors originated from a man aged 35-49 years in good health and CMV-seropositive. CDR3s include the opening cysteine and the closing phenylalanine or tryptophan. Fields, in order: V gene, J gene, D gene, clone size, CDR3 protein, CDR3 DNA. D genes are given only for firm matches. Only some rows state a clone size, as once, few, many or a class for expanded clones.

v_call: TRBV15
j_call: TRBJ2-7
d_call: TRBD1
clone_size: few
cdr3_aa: CATSRDPGQGSTYEQYF
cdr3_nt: TGTGCCACCAGCAGAGATCCGGGACAGGGGTCTACCTACGAGCAGTACTTC

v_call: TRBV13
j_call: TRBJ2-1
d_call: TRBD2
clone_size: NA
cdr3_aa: CASSLGLADHNEQFF
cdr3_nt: TGTGCCAGCAGCTTGGGACTAGCGGACCACAATGAGCAGTTCTTC

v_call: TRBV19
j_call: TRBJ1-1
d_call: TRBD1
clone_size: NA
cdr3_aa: CASSRTGPIPNTEAFF
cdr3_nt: TGTGCCAGTAGCCGGACAGGGCCCATTCCGAACACTGAAGCTTTCTTT

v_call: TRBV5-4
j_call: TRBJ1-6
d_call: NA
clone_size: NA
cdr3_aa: CASSLGGSHGSPLHF
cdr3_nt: TGTGCCAGCAGCTTAGGGGGATCCCACGGTTCACCCCTCCACTTT

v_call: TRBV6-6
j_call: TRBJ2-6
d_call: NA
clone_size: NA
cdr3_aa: CASSYDGISGANVLTF
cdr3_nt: TGTGCCAGCAGTTACGACGGGATCTCTGGGGCCAACGTCCTGACTTTC

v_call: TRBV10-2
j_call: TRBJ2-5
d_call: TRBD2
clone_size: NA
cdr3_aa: CASRKGLAGLETQYF
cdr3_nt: TGCGCCAGCAGAAAAGGACTAGCGGGGCTGGAGACCCAGTACTTC

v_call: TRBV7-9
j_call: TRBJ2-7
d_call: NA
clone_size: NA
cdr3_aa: CSSSHSSYEQYF
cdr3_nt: TGTTCCAGCAGCCACAGCTCCTACGAGCAGTACTTC

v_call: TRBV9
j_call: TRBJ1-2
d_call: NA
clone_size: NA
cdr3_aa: CASSVVGDIYGYTF
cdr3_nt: TGTGCCAGCAGCGTAGTGGGGGACATCTATGGCTACACCTTC

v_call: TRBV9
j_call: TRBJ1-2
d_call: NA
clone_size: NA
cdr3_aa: CASSKSLRTGNYGYTF
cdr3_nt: TGTGCCAGCAGCAAATCCTTACGGACGGGAAACTATGGCTACACCTTC

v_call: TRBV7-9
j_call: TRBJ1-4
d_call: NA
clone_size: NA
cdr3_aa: CASSITGIGEKLFF
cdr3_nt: TGTGCCAGCAGCATTACAGGGATCGGTGAAAAACTGTTTTTT

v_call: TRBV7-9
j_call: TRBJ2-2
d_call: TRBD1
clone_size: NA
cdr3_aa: CASSSPRQGRTGELFF
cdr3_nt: TGTGCCAGCAGCTCCCCGAGACAGGGTAGGACCGGGGAGCTGTTTTTT

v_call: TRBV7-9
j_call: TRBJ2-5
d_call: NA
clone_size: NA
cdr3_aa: CASTVGAGAGKETQYF
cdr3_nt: TGTGCCAGCACCGTGGGGGCGGGGGCCGGGAAAGAGACCCAGTACTTC

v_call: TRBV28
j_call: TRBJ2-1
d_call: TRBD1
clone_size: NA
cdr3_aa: CASRGTGAQIYNEQFF
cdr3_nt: TGTGCCAGCAGGGGGACAGGGGCCCAAATCTACAATGAGCAGTTCTTC

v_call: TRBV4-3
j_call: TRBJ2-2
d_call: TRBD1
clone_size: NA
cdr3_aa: CASRQTGTANTGELFF
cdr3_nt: TGCGCCAGCAGGCAAACCGGGACAGCGAACACCGGGGAGCTGTTTTTT

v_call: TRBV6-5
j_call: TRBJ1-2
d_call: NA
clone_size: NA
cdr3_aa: CASSYSAWGNGYTF
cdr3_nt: TGTGCCAGCAGTTACTCGGCGTGGGGCAATGGCTACACCTTC

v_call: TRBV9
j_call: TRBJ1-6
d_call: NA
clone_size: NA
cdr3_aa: CASSVEGGRDSPLHF
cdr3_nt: TGTGCCAGCAGCGTAGAGGGGGGGAGGGATTCACCCCTCCACTTT

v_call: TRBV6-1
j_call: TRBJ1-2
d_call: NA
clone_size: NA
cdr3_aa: CASSVTGYYGYTF
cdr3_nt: TGTGCCAGCAGTGTCACAGGGTACTATGGCTACACCTTC

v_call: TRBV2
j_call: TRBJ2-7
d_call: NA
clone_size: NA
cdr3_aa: CASREGAVYEQYF
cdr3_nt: TGTGCCAGCAGGGAGGGTGCCGTTTACGAGCAGTACTTC

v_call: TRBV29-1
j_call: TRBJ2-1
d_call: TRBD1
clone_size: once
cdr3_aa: CSVDTATGGLYNEQFF
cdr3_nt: TGCAGCGTTGATACGGCGACAGGGGGTCTCTACAATGAGCAGTTCTTC

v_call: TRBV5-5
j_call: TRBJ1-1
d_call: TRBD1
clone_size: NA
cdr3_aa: CASSRTGLDTEAFF
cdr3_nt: TGTGCCAGCAGCCGGACAGGGTTGGACACTGAAGCTTTCTTT

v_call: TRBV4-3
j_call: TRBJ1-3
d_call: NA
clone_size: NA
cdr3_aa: CASSQGSGSGNTIYF
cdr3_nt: TGCGCCAGCAGCCAAGGTTCGGGGTCTGGAAACACCATATATTTT

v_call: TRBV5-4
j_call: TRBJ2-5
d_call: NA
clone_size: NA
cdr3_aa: CASRNPSRDPQETQYF
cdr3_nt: TGTGCCAGCCGAAATCCTTCCAGGGATCCCCAAGAGACCCAGTACTTC

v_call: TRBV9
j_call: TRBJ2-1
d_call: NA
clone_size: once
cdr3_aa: CASSGTGGHNEQFF
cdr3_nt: TGTGCCAGCAGCGGGACGGGGGGCCACAATGAGCAGTTCTTC

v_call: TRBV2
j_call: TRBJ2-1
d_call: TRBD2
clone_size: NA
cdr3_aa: CASSEGLAGGDPYNEQFF
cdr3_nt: TGTGCCAGCAGTGAAGGACTAGCGGGGGGGGATCCCTACAATGAGCAGTTCTTC

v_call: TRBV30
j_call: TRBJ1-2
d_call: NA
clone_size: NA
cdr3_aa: CAWSPGQSYGYTF
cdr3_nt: TGTGCCTGGAGTCCTGGACAGTCCTATGGCTACACCTTC